These 17 T cell receptor beta chains were sequenced from one sample in a study of T-cell reconstitution after alpha-beta-depleted transplantation in children. A library of TCRbeta sequences, prepared with unique molecular identifiers, was generated. From the PCR reads, TCRdb called clonotypes with MiXCR, one entry per CDR3 protein. The sample has almost 500,000 distinct CDR3 sequences, under 15% seen once. The input for sequencing was PBMCs from the stem cell graft donor, taken from the stem cell graft. The receptors derive from a human donor who donated a stem cell graft to a child with combined immunodeficiency.

This clonotype came up many times. V gene TRBV28 combines with J gene TRBJ2-1, with 8 bases lining up with TRBD2. J lost 10 bases, V lost 6 bases, and 14 bases had no gene match. The germline V gene encodes CDR1 MDHEN and CDR2 SYDVKM. The length of the CDR3 is 15 residues. CDR3 sequence reads: CASSSRLAPFLEQFF. Written as DNA, the CDR3 is TGTGCCAGCAGCTCCAGACTAGCGCCGTTTTTAGAGCAGTTCTTC.

The CDR3 coding sequence is TGTGCCAGCAGCGTAGCATCGGTGGAGGGGGCGCCTGGGGCCAACGTCCTGACTTTC. Translated: CASSVASVEGAPGANVLTF. The chain combines TRBV9 with TRBJ2-6; the D gene is possibly TRBD1 (7 bases). The CDR3 contains 19 residues. V lost 0 bases and J 2 bases, leaving 18 bases between the germline ends. Germline V CDR1 and CDR2: SGDLS, YYNGEE.

The rearrangement joins TRBV14 to TRBJ2-1, with 8 bases aligning to TRBD2. The CDR3 consists of 16 residues. After removal of 2 bases from V and 7 bases from J, the junction contained 10 bases not matched to a gene. The V gene's germline CDR1 is SGHDN and CDR2 FVKESK. CDR3 loop: CASSQFQGIAGNEQFF. The CDR3, as DNA: TGTGCCAGCAGCCAATTTCAGGGAATAGCGGGGAATGAGCAGTTCTTC.

This clonotype was seen repeatedly, ten times or more. The V call is TRBV11-1, the J call TRBJ2-7; no clear D. The CDR3 spans 13 residues. With 0 bases removed from V and 1 base from J, the gap between germline ends came to 4 bases. CDR1 and CDR2 from the germline V gene are SGHAT and FQDESV (reference sequence). CDR3 coding DNA: TGTGCCAGCAGCTTAGCACAATCCTACGAGCAGTACTTC. Its translation is CASSLAQSYEQYF.

J is TRBJ2-3 and V is TRBV4-3; TRBD2 aligns across 8 bases. The trim removed 0 bases at V and 4 bases at J, leaving 9 bases unmatched. The CDR3 covers 17 residues. In germline, CDR1 is LGHNA, CDR2 YSLEER. CDR3 sequence: CASSQETGGASPDTQYF. The DNA for the CDR3 is TGCGCCAGCAGCCAAGAGACGGGGGGGGCGTCCCCAGATACGCAGTATTTT.

This clonotype was detected many times. J is TRBJ2-1 and V is TRBV5-1; 16 bases are shared with TRBD2. Trimming took 5 bases from V and 5 from J; bases not matched to a gene: 10. The CDR3 consists of 18 residues. Germline values: CDR1 SGHRS, CDR2 YFSETQ. CDR3 bases: TGCGCCAGCAGTTCGGGACTAGCGGGAGGGCCCATGGACAATGAGCAGTTCTTC. Translation: CASSSGLAGGPMDNEQFF. Full variable domain (remainder filled in from reference TRBV5-1 and TRBJ2-1): KAGVTQTPRYLIKTRGQQVTLSCSPISGHRSVSWYQQTPGQGLQFLFEYFSETQRNKGNFPGRFSGRQFSNSRSEMNVSTLELGDSALYLCASSSGLAGGPMDNEQFFGPGTRLTVL.

This chain joins TRBV20-1 and TRBJ2-7, with D uncertain. The CDR3 covers 14 residues. Germline assignment: CDR1 DFQATT and CDR2 SNEGSKA (reference sequence). The V and J ends lost 1 base and 0 bases respectively, with 10 bases between them. This CDR3 reads CSARVADTSYEQYF. The CDR3, as DNA: TGCAGTGCTAGAGTTGCTGATACCTCCTACGAGCAGTACTTC.

This clonotype was detected ten times or more. The chain joins TRBV27 to TRBJ1-1; 8 bases are shared with TRBD1. This CDR3 is 12 amino acids long. V lost 6 bases, J lost 4 bases, and 1 base stayed unmatched. Germline V gene lookup returns CDR1 MNHEY and CDR2 SMNVEV (reference sequence). The DNA for the CDR3 is TGTGCCAGCAGCACAGGGGGCACTGAAGCTTTCTTT. Amino acids: CASSTGGTEAFF.

This clonotype turned up a few times. This chain uses TRBV6-5 with TRBJ1-4; D might be TRBD1 (6 bases). In germline, CDR1 is MNHEY, CDR2 SVGAGI. The CDR3 spans 15 residues. V was shortened by 6 bases and J by 0 bases, with 11 bases between the two germline ends. CDR3 nucleotides: TGTGCCAGCAGATACAGGGCGTCAACTAATGAAAAACTGTTTTTT. Its translation is CASRYRASTNEKLFF.

The sample holds many counts of this clonotype. The rearrangement links TRBV4-3 to TRBJ2-1; 13 bases line up with TRBD2. The ends lost 4 bases at V and 2 bases at J; junction bases unmatched: 2. The CDR3 loop spans 16 amino acids. Germline V lookup: CDR1 LGHNA, CDR2 YSLEER. This chain's CDR3 is CASSRTSGSAYNEQFF. CDR3 coding DNA: TGCGCCAGCAGCCGGACTAGCGGGAGTGCCTACAATGAGCAGTTCTTC.

The chain employs TRBV7-9 and TRBJ2-7, with 15 bases that match TRBD2. CDR1 is SEHNR and CDR2 is FQNEAQ in the germline V gene (reference sequence). With V trimmed by 5 bases and J by 5 bases, 4 bases remained unmatched. The length of the CDR3 is 15 residues. CDR3 DNA: TGTGCCAGCAGCAAGGGACTAGCGGGAGGAAACGAGCAGTACTTC. Translation gives CASSKGLAGGNEQYF.

This clonotype was counted many times. The chain recombines TRBV10-3 with TRBJ2-2, with D maybe TRBD2 (6 bases). V lost 0 bases and J lost 2, with 10 bases in between. Germline assignment: CDR1 ENHRY and CDR2 SYGVKD. The CDR3 has 16 residues. In DNA form, the CDR3 reads TGTGCCATCAGTGAGTCCCCCGGGAGAAACACCGGGGAGCTGTTTTTT. Translated: CAISESPGRNTGELFF.

The gene calls are TRBV24-1 and TRBJ2-7, with 10 bases identical to TRBD2. Germline V gene sequence: CDR1 KGHDR, CDR2 SFDVKD. The ends lost 5 bases at V and 7 bases at J; junction bases unmatched: 7. The CDR3 extends over 14 amino acids. The CDR3 here is CATSVSGGAWEQYF. The CDR3 coding sequence is TGTGCCACCAGTGTAAGCGGGGGGGCCTGGGAGCAGTACTTC.

Notes on this clonotype: This CDR3 is missing its conserved last phenylalanine or tryptophan, likely due to a read error. This rearrangement joins TRBV7-8 to TRBJ2-3; D may be TRBD1 (6 bases). With 7 bases removed from V and 6 bases from J, the gap between germline ends came to 20 bases. This CDR3 has 15 amino acids. Germline values: CDR1 SGHVS, CDR2 FQNEAQ. The CDR3 sequence: CASNNQGSFTDTQYC. The CDR3 coding sequence is TGTGCCAGCAACAACCAGGGGAGCTTCACGGATACGCAGTATTGT.

This clonotype was seen a few times. The chain couples TRBV5-1 to TRBJ2-1; 9 nucleotides agree with TRBD2. CDR3 length: 18 amino acids. The V segment lost 0 bases and the J segment 0 bases; nucleotides outside the gene matches: 7. Germline-derived CDR1 and CDR2 are SGHRS and YFSETQ. CDR3 in DNA: TGCGCCAGCAGCTTGGGACTAGCGGATCGTTACTCCTACAATGAGCAGTTCTTC. It yields the protein CASSLGLADRYSYNEQFF.

This clonotype was detected only a few times. This chain uses TRBV6-5 with TRBJ2-1; D remains unclear. V lost 0 bases to trimming and J lost 10 bases, with 4 bases between them. The CDR3 runs to 11 residues. Germline V lookup: CDR1 MNHEY, CDR2 SVGAGI. CDR3 amino acids: CASSYSEEQFF. The CDR3 nucleotides read TGTGCCAGCAGTTACTCGGAAGAGCAGTTCTTC.

This clonotype was counted between two and nine times. The chain joins TRBV3-1 to TRBJ2-7; tentatively, D is TRBD2 (6 bases). The V gene lost 4 bases and the J gene lost 3 bases, with 19 bases spanning the gap. Germline values: CDR1 LGHDT, CDR2 YNNKEL (reference sequence). The CDR3 covers 16 residues. Here the CDR3 reads CASSRGVGADRYEQYF. CDR3 coding DNA: TGTGCCAGCAGCCGGGGGGTAGGAGCGGATCGCTACGAGCAGTACTTC.